Below, 8 T cell receptor beta chains from the same sample are listed, as sequenced in a study of PD-L1 blockade in urothelial cancer. Sequencing was performed with immunoSEQ multiplex PCR; in TCRdb, only in-frame clones are kept and a portion is missing. The sample has tens of thousands of clones; 75% to 90% are singletons. The source was PBMCs, collected around atezolizumab (anti-PD-L1) treatment. These receptors were taken from a man in his sixties with urothelial cancer.

The chain has TRBV6-5 and TRBJ2-2; the D gene is possibly TRBD2 (7 bases). V was cut by 8 bases and J by 3 bases, with 13 bases left in between. The germline CDR1 and CDR2 sequences are MNHEY and SVGAGI. The CDR3 has 14 amino acids. The CDR3 sequence is CASSRGGDTGELFF. Written as DNA, the CDR3 is TGTGCCAGCTCAAGGGGGGGAGACACCGGGGAGCTGTTTTTT.

This clone was picked up one time. The rearrangement joins TRBV9 to TRBJ1-6; maybe TRBD1 (5 bases). Trimming took off 1 base at V and 10 bases at J, with 15 bases between the two ends. CDR1 SGDLS and CDR2 YYNGEE come from the germline V gene. The length of the CDR3 is 15 residues. The CDR3 DNA follows: TGTGCCAGCAGCGTATTGGGGCTGCAAGGGTCACCCCTCCACTTT. It is translated as CASSVLGLQGSPLHF.

This clone was seen once. This chain uses TRBV5-4 with TRBJ2-7; 9 bases match TRBD1. This CDR3 region has 14 residues. CDR1 and CDR2 (germline): SGHNT, YYREEE (reference sequence). Trimming took 0 bases from V and 3 from J; bases not matched to a gene: 1. For the CDR3, the DNA is TGTGCCAGCAGCTTGGGGACAGGGGTCTACGAGCAGTACTTC. Encoded protein: CASSLGTGVYEQYF.

J is TRBJ2-1 and V is TRBV28, with TRBD2 matching over 8 bases. The CDR3 covers 15 residues. V lost 6 bases and J lost 0; bases outside the gene matches: 4. The germline V gene has CDR1 MDHEN and CDR2 SYDVKM. CDR3 in amino acids: CASSLSGSSYNEQFF. DNA for the CDR3: TGTGCCAGCAGCCTGAGCGGGAGCTCCTACAATGAGCAGTTCTTC.

The chain carries TRBV7-9 and TRBJ2-1; weak D call: TRBD1 (5 bases). V gave up 4 bases and J gave up 3 bases, with 13 bases separating them. Germline V gene sequence: CDR1 SEHNR, CDR2 FQNEAQ (reference sequence). This CDR3 is 15 amino acids long. The CDR3 DNA sequence: TGTGCCAGCAGCTACTTAGGGGTGGGCTACAATGAGCAGTTCTTC. Its protein is CASSYLGVGYNEQFF. The full variable domain, with the rest looked up from reference TRBV7-9 and TRBJ2-1, is DTGVSQNPRHKITKRGQNVTFRCDPISEHNRLYWYRQTLGQGPEFLTYFQNEAQLEKSRLLSDRFSAERPKGSFSTLEIQRTEQGDSAMYLCASSYLGVGYNEQFFGPGTRLTVL.

The table lists this clone with a count of one. The chain is built from TRBV9 and TRBJ2-1, with a tentative D call TRBD2 (6 bases). With 0 bases removed from V and 0 bases from J, the gap between germline ends came to 16 bases. Germline V gene data show CDR1 as SGDLS and CDR2 as YYNGEE. The CDR3 sequence is 18 residues long. CDR3 DNA: TGTGCCAGCAGCGTAGGTGGCGGGATCCAGTCCTCCTACAATGAGCAGTTCTTC. As protein: CASSVGGGIQSSYNEQFF.

This clone has only one observation. The CDR3 region is CASSLDGRNYGYTF. The CDR3 DNA reads as TGTGCCAGCAGCTTAGATGGCAGGAACTATGGCTACACCTTC. The chain is built from TRBV7-2 and TRBJ1-2; D gene unclear. CDR3 length equals 14 residues. Germline V lookup: CDR1 SGHTA, CDR2 FQGNSA. Trimming took 1 base from V and 2 from J, leaving 8 bases between them.

This clone was detected only a few times. The rearrangement links TRBV10-3 to TRBJ2-1; 14 bases align to TRBD2. This CDR3 comprises 15 residues. Germline-derived CDR1 and CDR2 are ENHRY and SYGVKD. The J segment lost 4 bases and the V segment lost 7 bases, leaving 3 bases of the junction unmatched. Here the CDR3 reads CAITRTSGRYNEQFF. CDR3 DNA sequence: TGTGCCATCACCCGGACTAGCGGGAGGTACAATGAGCAGTTCTTC.